One sample yielded the 8 T cell receptor beta chains listed below, sequenced in a study of prognosis after radiotherapy for stage I lung cancer. By two-round multiplex PCR, the TCR beta CDR3 was amplified from genomic DNA. Amplification in first-round PCR relied on primers specific to each TRBV and TRBJ gene. TCRdb redid the calling of the multiplex PCR reads with MiXCR, one entry per CDR3 protein. This table has about 27,000 distinct CDR3 sequences, 35% to 55% appearing once. The material was PBMCs, obtained before or after stereotactic body radiation therapy (not recorded which). The receptor set was obtained from a donor over 45 with non-small cell lung cancer.

The chain uses TRBV19 and TRBJ1-5; 7 nucleotides match TRBD1. Germline V gene sequence: CDR1 LNHDA, CDR2 SQIVND (reference sequence). This CDR3 has 13 amino acids. The trim removed 6 bases at V and 8 bases at J, leaving 7 bases unmatched. CDR3 sequence (DNA): TGTGCCAGTAGCACCGACAGGGTTAAGCCCCAGCATTTT. As protein: CASSTDRVKPQHF. Complete variable domain (other parts from reference TRBV19 and TRBJ1-5): DGGITQSPKYLFRKEGQNVTLSCEQNLNHDAMYWYRQDPGQGLRLIYYSQIVNDFQKGDIAEGYSVSREKKESFPLTVTSAQKNPTAFYLCASSTDRVKPQHFGDGTRLSIL.

As to this clonotype: A much more abundant neighbour one base away suggests this may be a read error. V is TRBV5-4 and J is TRBJ2-7, with TRBD2 matching over 12 bases. The CDR3 covers 14 residues. The germline gives CDR1 SGHNT, CDR2 YYREEE (reference sequence). The CDR3, as DNA: TGTGCCATCAGCCTAGCGGGGGGGTACTACGAGCAGTACTTC. This encodes CAISLAGGYYEQYF.

This clonotype was recorded at least ten times. The DNA of the CDR3 is TGTGCCAGCCGGGACAGGGGGGGACTAAACATTCAGTACTTC. Translation: CASRDRGGLNIQYF. This chain connects TRBV27 to TRBJ2-4, with TRBD1 matching 11 bases. This CDR3 has 14 amino acids. Germline V gene data show CDR1 as MNHEY and CDR2 as SMNVEV (reference sequence). J was trimmed by 6 bases and V by 8 bases; bases with no gene match: 6.

With respect to this clonotype: This could be a read error, since a much larger clone is one nucleotide away. The chain carries TRBV6-2 or TRBV6-3 and TRBJ1-4; 8 bases align to TRBD1. The CDR3 contains 15 residues. Germline V gene sequence: CDR1 MNHEY, CDR2 SVGEGT. Here the CDR3 DNA reads TGTGCCAGCAATTACTCGCAGGGGGCTTGGGAAAAACTGTTTTTT. Amino acids: CASNYSQGAWEKLFF.

V gene TRBV7-2 combines with J gene TRBJ1-1; a weak D match, TRBD1 (5 bases). Germline CDR1 reads SGHTA; CDR2 reads FQGNSA. V was cut by 3 bases and J by 4 bases, with 12 bases left in between. The CDR3 sequence is 14 residues long. The chain's CDR3 is CASSFSRDSTEAFF. As DNA, the CDR3 is TGTGCCAGCAGCTTCAGCAGGGATAGCACTGAAGCTTTCTTT.

This clonotype was found many times. DNA for the CDR3: TGTGCCAGTGGGGGGGTCGGCGGGCGATTGTACGAGCAGTACTTC. This encodes CASGGVGGRLYEQYF. The chain employs TRBV7-2 and TRBJ2-7, with 7 bases aligning to TRBD2. The CDR3 runs 15 residues. V trimming: 9 bases; J trimming: 4 bases; junction bases outside the gene matches: 15. From germline, CDR1 is SGHTA and CDR2 FQGNSA.

This clonotype has ten or more counts. The chain links TRBV5-1 to TRBJ2-1; 11 bases align to TRBD2. J lost 10 bases, V lost 4 bases, and 10 bases had no gene match. The CDR3 contains 15 residues. Germline values: CDR1 SGHRS, CDR2 YFSETQ. The CDR3 DNA follows: TGCGCCAGCAGCGCCTCCGGGACTAGCGGCGGCGAGCAGTTCTTC. This codes for CASSASGTSGGEQFF.

This chain joins TRBV18 and TRBJ1-2; TRBD1 aligns across 12 bases. The germline V gene has CDR1 KGHSH and CDR2 LQKENI. CDR3 length: 15 residues. With 6 bases clipped from V and 4 bases from J, the junction kept 6 bases outside the gene matches. The CDR3 region is CASSGRDRGPYGYTF. The DNA for the CDR3 is TGTGCCAGCTCGGGCCGGGACAGGGGGCCCTATGGCTACACCTTC. The full variable domain, its missing parts supplied by reference TRBV18 and TRBJ1-2, is NAGVMQNPRHLVRRRGQEARLRCSPMKGHSHVYWYRQLPEEGLKFMVYLQKENIIDESGMPKERFSAEFPKEGPSILRIQQVVRGDSAAYFCASSGRDRGPYGYTFGSGTRLTVV.